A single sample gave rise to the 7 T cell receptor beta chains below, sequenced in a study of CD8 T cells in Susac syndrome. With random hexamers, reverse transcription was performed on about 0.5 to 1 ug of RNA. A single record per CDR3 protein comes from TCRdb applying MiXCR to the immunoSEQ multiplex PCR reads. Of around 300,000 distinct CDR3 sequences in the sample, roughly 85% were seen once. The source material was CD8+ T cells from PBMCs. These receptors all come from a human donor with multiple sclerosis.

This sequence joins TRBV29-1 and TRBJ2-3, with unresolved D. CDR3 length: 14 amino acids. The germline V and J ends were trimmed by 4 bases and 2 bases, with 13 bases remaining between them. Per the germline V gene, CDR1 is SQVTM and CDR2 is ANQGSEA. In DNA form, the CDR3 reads TGCAGCGTTGTACTTATGCTGGTCACAGATACGCAGTATTTT. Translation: CSVVLMLVTDTQYF.

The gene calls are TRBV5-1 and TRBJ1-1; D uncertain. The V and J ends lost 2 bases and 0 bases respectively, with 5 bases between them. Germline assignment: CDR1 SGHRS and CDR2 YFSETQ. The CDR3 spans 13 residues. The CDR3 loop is CASSFRLNTEAFF. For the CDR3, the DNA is TGCGCCAGCAGCTTCCGGTTGAACACTGAAGCTTTCTTT.

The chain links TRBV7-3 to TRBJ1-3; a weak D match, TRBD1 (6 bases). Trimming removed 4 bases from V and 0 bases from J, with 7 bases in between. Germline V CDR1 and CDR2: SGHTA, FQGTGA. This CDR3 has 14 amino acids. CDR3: CASSSDSSGNTIYF. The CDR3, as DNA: TGTGCCAGCAGCTCGGACAGCTCTGGAAACACCATATATTTT.

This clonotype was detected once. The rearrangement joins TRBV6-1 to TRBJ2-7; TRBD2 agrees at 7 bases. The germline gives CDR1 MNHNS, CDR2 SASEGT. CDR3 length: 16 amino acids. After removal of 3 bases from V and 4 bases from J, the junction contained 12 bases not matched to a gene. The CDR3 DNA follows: TGTGCCAGCAGTGAGGAAGCGGGACGCCGGTGGTACGAGCAGTACTTC. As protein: CASSEEAGRRWYEQYF.

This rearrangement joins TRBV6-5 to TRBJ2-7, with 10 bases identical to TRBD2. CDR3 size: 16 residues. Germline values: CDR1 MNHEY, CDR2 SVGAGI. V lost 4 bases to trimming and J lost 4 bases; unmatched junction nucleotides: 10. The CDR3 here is CASSSDPGLAWYEQYF. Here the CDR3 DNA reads TGTGCCAGCAGTTCCGACCCGGGACTAGCGTGGTACGAGCAGTACTTC.

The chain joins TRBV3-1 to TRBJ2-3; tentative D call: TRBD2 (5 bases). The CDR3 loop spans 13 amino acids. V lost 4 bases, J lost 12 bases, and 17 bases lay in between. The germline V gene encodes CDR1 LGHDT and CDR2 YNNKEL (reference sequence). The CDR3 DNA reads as TGTGCCAGCAGCCCACCGACTACTCCCTCACAGTATTTT. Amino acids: CASSPPTTPSQYF.

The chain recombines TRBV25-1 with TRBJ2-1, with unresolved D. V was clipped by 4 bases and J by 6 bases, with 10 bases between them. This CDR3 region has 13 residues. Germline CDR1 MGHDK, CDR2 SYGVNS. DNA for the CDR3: TGTGCCAGCAGTGGAGTAGACTTCAATGAGCAGTTCTTC. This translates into CASSGVDFNEQFF.